The following is a T cell receptor beta chain sequence with its context. The sample is drawn from a study of blood T cell repertoires in COVID-19. Looking at the study overall: Italy, Spain and the United States were the sources of the convalescent and acute COVID-19 samples. From T cells, B-cell-depleted T cells, or PBMCs came the material, which was cDNA or gDNA.

Enrolment of Seattle patients took place during active infection, and they were followed longitudinally. Authors' processing steps: Estimation of nucleated cell counts was performed using reference gene primer amplification. Measured with immunoSEQ multiplex PCR; TCRdb has only the in-frame clones, and not every one. V, J and clone size were drawn from that table, and D and trimming were deduced from the DNA. Of roughly 180,000 clones in the sample, roughly 80% are singletons; the top ten hold 11%. This CDR3 is 15 amino acids long. Trimming shortened V by 2 bases and J by 3 bases, and 11 bases separated the two germline ends. Germline V gene data show CDR1 as KGHSH and CDR2 as LQKENI.

The receptor comes from a woman aged 40 to 50 with COVID-19, enrolled during active disease. Specimen: peripheral blood. This chain joins TRBV18 and TRBJ2-1, with a tentative D call TRBD1 (6 bases). This CDR3 is CASSPEGVGYNEQFF. The CDR3 nucleotides are TGTGCCAGCTCACCAGAGGGGGTGGGCTACAATGAGCAGTTCTTC.